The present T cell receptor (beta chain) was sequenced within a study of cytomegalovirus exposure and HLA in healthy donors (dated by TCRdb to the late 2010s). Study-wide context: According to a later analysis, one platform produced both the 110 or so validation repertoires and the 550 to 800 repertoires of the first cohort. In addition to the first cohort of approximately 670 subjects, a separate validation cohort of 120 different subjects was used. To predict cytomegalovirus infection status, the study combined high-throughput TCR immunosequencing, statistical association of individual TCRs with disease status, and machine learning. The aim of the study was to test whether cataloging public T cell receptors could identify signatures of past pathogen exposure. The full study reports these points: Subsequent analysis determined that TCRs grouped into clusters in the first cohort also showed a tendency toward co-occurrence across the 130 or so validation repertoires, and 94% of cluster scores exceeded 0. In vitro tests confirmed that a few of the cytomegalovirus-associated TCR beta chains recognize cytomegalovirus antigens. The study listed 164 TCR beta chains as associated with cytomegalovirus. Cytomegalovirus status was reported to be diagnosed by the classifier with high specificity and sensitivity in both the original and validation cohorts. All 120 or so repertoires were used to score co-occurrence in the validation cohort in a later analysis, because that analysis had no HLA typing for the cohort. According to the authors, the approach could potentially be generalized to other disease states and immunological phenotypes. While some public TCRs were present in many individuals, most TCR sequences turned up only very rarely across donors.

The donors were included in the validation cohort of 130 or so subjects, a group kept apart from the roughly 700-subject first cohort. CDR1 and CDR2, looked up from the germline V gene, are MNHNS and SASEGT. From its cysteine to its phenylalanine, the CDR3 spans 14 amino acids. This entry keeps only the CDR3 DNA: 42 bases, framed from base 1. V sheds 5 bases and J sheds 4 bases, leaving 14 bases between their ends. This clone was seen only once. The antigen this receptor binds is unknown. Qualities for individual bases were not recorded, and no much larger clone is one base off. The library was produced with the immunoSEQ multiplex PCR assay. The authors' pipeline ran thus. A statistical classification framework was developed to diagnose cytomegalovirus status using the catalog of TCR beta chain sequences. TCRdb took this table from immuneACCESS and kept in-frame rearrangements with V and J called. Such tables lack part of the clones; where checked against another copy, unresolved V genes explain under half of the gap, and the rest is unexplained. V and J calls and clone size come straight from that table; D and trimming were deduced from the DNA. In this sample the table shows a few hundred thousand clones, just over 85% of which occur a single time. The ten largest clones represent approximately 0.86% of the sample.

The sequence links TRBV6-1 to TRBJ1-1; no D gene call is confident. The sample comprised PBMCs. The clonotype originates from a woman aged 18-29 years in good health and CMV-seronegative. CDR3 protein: CASSKTGGLTEAFF. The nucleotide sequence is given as TGTGCCAGCAGTAAGACGGGAGGGCTCACTGAAGCTTTCTTT.